The entry below describes one TCR beta chain. The data belong to a study of blood T cell repertoires in COVID-19. Using immunoSEQ multiplex PCR, the repertoire was profiled, and TCRdb retains in-frame clones only, with some absent. The sample includes roughly 200,000 clones, 75% to 95% of them seen just once. This CDR3 spans 15 amino acids. V was shortened by 0 bases and J by 9 bases, with 15 bases between the two germline ends. Germline-derived CDR1 and CDR2 are MNHNS and SASEGT. V usage is TRBV6-1 and J usage is TRBJ2-1; possibly TRBD1 for D (5 bases). The receptor's source is a man aged 50 to 60 with acute or convalescent COVID-19. Sequenced sample: peripheral blood. CDR3 coding DNA: TGTGCCAGCAGTGAAGCGGGCAGGGTCGAAAGTGAGCAGTTCTTC. It yields the protein CASSEAGRVESEQFF.